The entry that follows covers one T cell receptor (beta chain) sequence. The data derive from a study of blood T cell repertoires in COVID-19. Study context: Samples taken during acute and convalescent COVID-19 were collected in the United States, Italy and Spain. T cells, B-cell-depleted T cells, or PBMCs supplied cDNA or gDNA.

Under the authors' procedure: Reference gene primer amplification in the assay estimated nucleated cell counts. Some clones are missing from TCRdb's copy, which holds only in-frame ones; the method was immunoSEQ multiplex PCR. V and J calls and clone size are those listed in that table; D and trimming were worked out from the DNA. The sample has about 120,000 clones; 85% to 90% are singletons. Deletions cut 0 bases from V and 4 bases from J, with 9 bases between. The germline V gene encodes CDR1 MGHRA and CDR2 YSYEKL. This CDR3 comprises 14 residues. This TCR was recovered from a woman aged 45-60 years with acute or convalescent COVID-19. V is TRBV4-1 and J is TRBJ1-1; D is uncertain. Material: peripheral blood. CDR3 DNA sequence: TGCGCCAGCAGCCAAGAGCTGTTAGTCACTGAAGCTTTCTTT. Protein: CASSQELLVTEAFF.